The rows below give T cell receptor beta chains drawn from one sample of a study of T cells in Graves' hyperthyroidism and ophthalmopathy. Via MiXCR, TCRdb re-called the multiplex PCR reads, giving one row per CDR3 protein. The table shows around 620,000 distinct CDR3 sequences, with approximately 15% occurring only once. The material sequenced was blood. These receptors were collected from a woman aged 18-30 years with Graves' ophthalmopathy. Each CDR3 is given without its conserved first and last residue. The size field is filled for only some rows; it gives once, few, many or a size class.

v_gene	abundance	j_gene	CDR3aa
TRBV20-1	.	TRBJ2-7	SALGTSGPYEQY
TRBV28	many	TRBJ2-7	ASSSGLAGSYEQY
TRBV28	many	TRBJ1-4	ASSRKGGLGEKLF
TRBV4-3	few	TRBJ2-3	ASSHGGGGTDTQY
TRBV7-3	many	TRBJ2-7	ASSEDRAGEQY
TRBV12-3/TRBV12-4	many	TRBJ2-1	ASKRNEQF
TRBV5-1	few	TRBJ1-2	ASSPSGHNYGYT
TRBV19	.	TRBJ2-4	ASSESGKNIQY
TRBV29-1	many	TRBJ2-3	SVERRLASDTQY
TRBV3-1	many	TRBJ1-1	ASTQGKWTEAF
TRBV18	few	TRBJ1-1	ASSILSAGSMNTEAF
TRBV9	few	TRBJ2-3	ASSRGSTTDTQY